This entry lists 11 T cell receptor beta chains sequenced from one sample in a study of T cells in narcolepsy. The assay was immunoSEQ multiplex PCR, and TCRdb's table has in-frame clones only and misses some. The profile shows fewer than 35,000 clones, 82% of them singletons. The sequenced sample consisted of CD45RA- memory CD4+ T cells from PBMCs. These receptor sequences come from a human donor with narcolepsy.

The chain combines TRBV28 with TRBJ2-7; 9 nucleotides agree with TRBD1. The CDR3 covers 14 residues. CDR1 and CDR2 from the germline V gene are MDHEN and SYDVKM. Unmatched junction bases numbered 5, after V lost 8 bases and J lost 0 bases. CDR3 amino acids: CASGGQGPSYEQYF. The CDR3 nucleotides are TGTGCCAGCGGGGGACAGGGTCCCTCCTACGAGCAGTACTTC.

The CDR3: CASMIGAAEAFF. The CDR3 DNA follows: TGTGCCAGCATGATCGGGGCGGCTGAAGCTTTCTTT. The genes are TRBV6-6 and TRBJ1-1; D might be TRBD1 (5 bases). V was cut by 7 bases and J by 6 bases, with 12 bases left in between. The V gene's germline CDR1 is MNHNY and CDR2 SVGAGI (reference sequence). CDR3 size: 12 residues.

J is TRBJ1-1 and V is TRBV27; tentatively, D is TRBD1 (5 bases). The CDR3 is 14 residues long. Trimming removed 3 bases from V and 1 base from J, with 9 bases in between. Germline V CDR1 and CDR2: MNHEY, SMNVEV (reference sequence). Here the CDR3 reads CASSFAGQNTEAFF. CDR3 bases: TGTGCCAGCAGTTTCGCCGGACAGAACACTGAAGCTTTCTTT.

The chain is built from TRBV7-3 and TRBJ2-5; 8 bases map to TRBD1. The CDR3 length is 15 residues. Unmatched junction bases numbered 8, after V lost 3 bases and J lost 5 bases. CDR1 and CDR2 from the germline V gene are SGHTA and FQGTGA. The CDR3 spells CASSLDRAKRETQYF. The CDR3 nucleotides read TGTGCCAGCAGCTTGGACAGGGCGAAGAGGGAGACCCAGTACTTC.

The gene calls are TRBV11-1 and TRBJ1-3; D unclear. CDR1 SGHAT and CDR2 FQDESV come from the germline V gene (reference sequence). The V and J ends lost 3 bases and 8 bases respectively, with 17 bases between them. This CDR3 region has 15 residues. The CDR3 here is CASSLKGWTSDTIYF. As DNA, the CDR3 is TGTGCCAGCAGCTTGAAAGGATGGACGTCGGACACCATATATTTT.

The V and J genes are TRBV7-8 and TRBJ1-4; TRBD1 aligns across 9 bases. With 3 bases clipped from V and 5 bases from J, the junction kept 10 bases outside the gene matches. In germline, CDR1 is SGHVS, CDR2 FQNEAQ. This CDR3 comprises 17 residues. The CDR3 sequence is CASSLSRDRARNEKLFF. The CDR3 nucleotides are TGTGCCAGCAGCTTGTCCCGGGACAGGGCCCGGAATGAAAAACTGTTTTTT.

The chain combines TRBV30 with TRBJ1-2, with D possibly TRBD1 on 6 matching bases. CDR1 and CDR2 from the germline V gene are GTSNPN and SVGIG (reference sequence). The CDR3 is made up of 12 amino acids. V lost 3 bases, J lost 4 bases, and 9 bases lay in between. This CDR3 is CAWRAGAYGYTF. The CDR3 nucleotides are TGTGCCTGGAGGGCAGGGGCCTATGGCTACACCTTC.

This chain joins TRBV7-3 and TRBJ2-2, with TRBD2 as a possible D gene (5 bases). Trimming removed 1 base at V and 3 bases at J, with 15 bases between. CDR1 and CDR2 from the germline V gene are SGHTA and FQGTGA. This CDR3 has 17 residues. CDR3 DNA sequence: TGTGCCAGCAGCTTAAGGGGAGCTGGGAGCGACACCGGGGAGCTGTTTTTT. It yields the protein CASSLRGAGSDTGELFF.

The chain recombines TRBV19 with TRBJ1-1; D remains unclear. CDR1 LNHDA and CDR2 SQIVND come from the germline V gene (reference sequence). The V end lost 6 bases, the J end lost 4 bases, and 18 bases lay between the germline ends. The CDR3 is made up of 15 amino acids. The CDR3 sequence is CASSEGVMLGTEAFF. The CDR3, as DNA: TGTGCCAGTAGCGAAGGTGTAATGCTTGGCACTGAAGCTTTCTTT.

The chain combines TRBV6-1 with TRBJ2-1, with 9 bases matching TRBD1. Germline assignment: CDR1 MNHNS and CDR2 SASEGT. With 6 bases clipped from V and 6 bases from J, the junction kept 6 bases outside the gene matches. This CDR3 contains 14 residues. The CDR3 reads CASRKDRGGNEQFF. Here the CDR3 DNA reads TGTGCCAGCAGGAAGGACAGGGGAGGCAATGAGCAGTTCTTC.

The chain recombines TRBV6-1 with TRBJ2-1; possibly TRBD1 for D (6 bases). The CDR3 has 14 amino acids. Germline-derived CDR1 and CDR2 are MNHNS and SASEGT. The V end lost 9 bases, the J end lost 0 bases, and 12 bases lay between the germline ends. DNA for the CDR3: TGTGCCAGTACCGACAGGAGCTCCTACAATGAGCAGTTCTTC. This codes for CASTDRSSYNEQFF.